This entry is about one T cell receptor beta chain. The data were obtained in a study of technical replicates of blood from several donors. V lost 5 bases to trimming and J lost 2 bases; unmatched junction nucleotides: 6. CDR1 and CDR2 (germline): MNHEY, SVGAGI. The CDR3 is 15 amino acids. The method was immunoSEQ multiplex PCR; TCRdb's version includes in-frame clones alone and lacks a portion of them. Among 70,000 to 85,000 clones listed, roughly 95% were seen once. The sample consisted of T cells isolated from PBMCs. V usage is TRBV6-5 and J usage is TRBJ2-1; 7 nucleotides align to TRBD1. The sequence was obtained from a human donor in good health. The CDR3 protein is CASSPYRGTYNEQFF. In DNA, the CDR3 is TGTGCCAGCAGTCCCTACAGGGGTACCTACAATGAGCAGTTCTTC.